This is a list of T cell receptor beta chains from one sample in a study of T cell responses to AZD1222 COVID-19 vaccine. Produced via immunoSEQ multiplex PCR; TCRdb's table is partial and in-frame only. Of approximately 190,000 clones listed, over 80% are singletons. The sequencing used peripheral blood, collected on day 0 of MenACWY control vaccination. The source of these receptors is an adult in good health. The CDR3 runs from the conserved cysteine through the conserved F or W. D genes are given only for firm matches. Rows may omit the clone size; those that give it use once, few, many or a size class.

abundance | v_gene | d_gene | CDR3aa
- | TRBV21-1 | - | CASSKGGGTDYEQYF
- | TRBV2 | - | CASSDPGALYEQYF
- | TRBV19 | - | CASSGVSYEQYF
- | TRBV28 | - | CASSFLQGGGRASNQPQHF
- | TRBV4-1 | - | CASSQDPGRNQPQHF
- | TRBV10-1 | - | CASSQQDPSGNTIYF
few | TRBV6-1 | - | CASSESPPGTPKYEQYF
- | TRBV19 | TRBD1 | CASSTTGTGAYEQYF
- | TRBV7-4 | - | CASSPDTGMSSYEQYF
- | TRBV10-3 | - | CATFTGSEAFF
- | TRBV5-4 | - | CASSLVSPPNYGYTF
- | TRBV10-3 | - | CAISEPGDGASYEQYF
few | TRBV5-6 | - | CASSLPQSEQYF
- | TRBV19 | TRBD2 | CASSIASGDEQFF
- | TRBV4-1 | TRBD2 | CASSQLPGLAGRATQYF
few | TRBV5-1 | - | CASSLLDPQSGSPLHF
- | TRBV7-9 | - | CASSLSLALRTDTQYF
- | TRBV9 | TRBD2 | CASSALAGAGVDTQYF
- | TRBV7-2 | - | CASSNLSGAFF
- | TRBV2 | TRBD1 | CASSVERQGQPQHF
- | TRBV4-1 | - | CASSQVLASSYNEQFF
- | TRBV12-3/TRBV12-4 | TRBD1 | CASSWDRDYGYTF
- | TRBV6-1 | TRBD1 | CASSPGTGQKETQYF
- | TRBV28 | - | CASRAGDEKLFF
- | TRBV6-4 | - | CASSDSGNYGYTF
- | TRBV6-2/TRBV6-3 | - | CASSFDSSSGNTIYF
- | TRBV7-9 | - | CASSKPGSYEQYF
- | TRBV6-5 | TRBD2 | CASSYPSGSLNEQFF
- | TRBV5-1 | - | CASSSSGINTGELFF
- | TRBV9 | TRBD2 | CASSVELRGGADTQYF
- | TRBV19 | - | CASSTLSQGSYEQYF
- | TRBV27 | TRBD1 | CASSLLGQAASYEQYF
- | TRBV3-1/TRBV3-2 | - | CASSLGAPGELFF
- | TRBV28 | - | CASSDAGSGQGYEQYF
- | TRBV7-3 | TRBD2 | CASSPTSGSGNEQFF
- | TRBV19 | - | CASSPGLWTGELFF
- | TRBV28 | TRBD2 | CASHAQRGGVSDTQYF
- | TRBV6-5 | TRBD2 | CASSYSGSRSNEQFF
- | TRBV27 | TRBD2 | CASSLHPGLAGVEQYF
- | TRBV6-2/TRBV6-3 | - | CASSYGLAGTQYF